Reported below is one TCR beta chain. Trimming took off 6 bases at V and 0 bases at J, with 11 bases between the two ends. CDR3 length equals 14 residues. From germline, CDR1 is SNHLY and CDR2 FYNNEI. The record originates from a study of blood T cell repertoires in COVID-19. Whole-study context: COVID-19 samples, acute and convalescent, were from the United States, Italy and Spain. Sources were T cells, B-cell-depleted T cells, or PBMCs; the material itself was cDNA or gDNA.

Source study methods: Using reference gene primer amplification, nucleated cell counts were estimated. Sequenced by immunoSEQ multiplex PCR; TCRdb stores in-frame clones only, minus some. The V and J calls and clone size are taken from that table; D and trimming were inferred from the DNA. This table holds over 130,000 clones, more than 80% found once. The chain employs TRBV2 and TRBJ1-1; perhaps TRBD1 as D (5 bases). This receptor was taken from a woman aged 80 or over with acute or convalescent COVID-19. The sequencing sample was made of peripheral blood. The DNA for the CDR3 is TGTGCCAGCAGACCGACAGAAATGAACACTGAAGCTTTCTTT. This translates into CASRPTEMNTEAFF.